The clone carrying this T cell receptor beta chain was detected only once. Its antigen is as yet unknown. MiXCR was run by TCRdb on the multiplex PCR reads, yielding one entry per CDR3 protein. The sample yields over 10,000 distinct CDR3 sequences, roughly 72% seen once. These data originate in a study of breast tumors, draining lymph nodes, adjacent tissues. Study conclusions and caveats: Tumors had less TCR diversity than lymph nodes, more than nontumor tissue. Luminal-like breast cancer showed significantly greater tumor-nontumor repertoire similarity than basal-like breast cancer did. Findings are consistent with lymph node origin and intratumoral expansion of most tumor T cells. The lymph node origin of tumor T cells was framed as consistent with a hypothesis, not demonstrated.

The TCR sequence derives from a female donor with breast cancer. Some clones in this sample may be carry-over from other donors' samples. Material: tumor-adjacent breast tissue.

The CDR3 loop reads CASSYSKDTQYF. The CDR3 nucleotides are TGTGCCAGCAGTTACTCGAAAGATACGCAGTATTTT. The chain couples TRBV6-6 to TRBJ2-3; D gene ambiguous. Germline V gene sequence: CDR1 MNHNY, CDR2 SVGAGI (reference sequence). The CDR3 is made up of 12 amino acids. V was clipped by 0 bases and J by 5 bases, with 3 bases between them.